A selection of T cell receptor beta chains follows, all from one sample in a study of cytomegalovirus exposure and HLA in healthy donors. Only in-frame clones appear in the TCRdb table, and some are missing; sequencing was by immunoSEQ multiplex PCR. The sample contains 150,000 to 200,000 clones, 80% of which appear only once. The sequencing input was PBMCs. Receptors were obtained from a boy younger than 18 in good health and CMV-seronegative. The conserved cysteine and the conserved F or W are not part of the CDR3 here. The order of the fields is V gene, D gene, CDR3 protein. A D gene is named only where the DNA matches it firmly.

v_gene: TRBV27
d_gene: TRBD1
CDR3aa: ASSPWQGAGQPQH

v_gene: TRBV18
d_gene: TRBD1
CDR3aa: ASSPRGDTNSPLH

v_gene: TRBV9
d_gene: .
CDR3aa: ASSVERRAVSPLH

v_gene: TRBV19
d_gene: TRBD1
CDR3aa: ASSIPGQANYGYT

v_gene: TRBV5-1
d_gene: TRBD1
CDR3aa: ASSPRNGQGATDTQY

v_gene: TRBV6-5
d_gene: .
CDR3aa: ASSFRQNTEAF

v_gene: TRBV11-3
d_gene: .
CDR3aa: ASSRTQGSHNEQF

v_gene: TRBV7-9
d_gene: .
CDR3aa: ASSLGGWPTEAF

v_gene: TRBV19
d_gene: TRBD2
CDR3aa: ASSKAGGSYNEQF

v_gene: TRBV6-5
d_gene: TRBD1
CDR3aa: ASRTRDSYGYT

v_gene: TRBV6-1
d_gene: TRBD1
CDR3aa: ASSEGQGDYGYT

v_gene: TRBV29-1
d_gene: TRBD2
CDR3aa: SVGQPGLAGPETSSVQY

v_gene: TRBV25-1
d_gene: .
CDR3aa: ASSELTPSSYNSPLH

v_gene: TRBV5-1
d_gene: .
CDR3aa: ASSTRVSSGANVLT

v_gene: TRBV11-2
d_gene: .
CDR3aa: ASSLARYEQY

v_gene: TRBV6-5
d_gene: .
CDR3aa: ASSYSVVGGVYEQY

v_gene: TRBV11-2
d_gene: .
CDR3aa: ASSLPVGPQH

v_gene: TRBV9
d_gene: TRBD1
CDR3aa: ASSVGVGTGGSNAGYT

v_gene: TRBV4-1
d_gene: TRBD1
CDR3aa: ASSPWTTGTGETGELF

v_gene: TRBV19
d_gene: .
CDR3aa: ASTVDSGGGAF

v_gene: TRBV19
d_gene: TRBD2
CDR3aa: ASSSRPSGIEGEQF

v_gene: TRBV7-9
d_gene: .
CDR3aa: ASSFRGGQETQY

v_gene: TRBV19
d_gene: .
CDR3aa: ASTPKGDSFYGYT

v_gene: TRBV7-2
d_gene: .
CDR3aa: ASSLRVTVSYNEQF

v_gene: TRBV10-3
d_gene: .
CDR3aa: AISELGAYGYT

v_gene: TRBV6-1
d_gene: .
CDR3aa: ASSEALPRSSYEQY

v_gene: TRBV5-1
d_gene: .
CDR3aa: ASSAPGQGGYTQY

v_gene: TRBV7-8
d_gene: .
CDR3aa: ASSFGGYNEQF

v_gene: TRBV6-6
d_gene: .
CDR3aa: ASSYSGGSYGYT

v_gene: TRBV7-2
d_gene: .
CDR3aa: ASSSGQGSYT

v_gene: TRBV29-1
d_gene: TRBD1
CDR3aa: SVDWDRPSYNEQF

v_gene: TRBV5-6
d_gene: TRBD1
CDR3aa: ASSPLTGAEEGTEAF

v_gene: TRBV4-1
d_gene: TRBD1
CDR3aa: ASSQAGQGGPEAF

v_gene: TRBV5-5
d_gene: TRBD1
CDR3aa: ASSHGQGGIQETQY

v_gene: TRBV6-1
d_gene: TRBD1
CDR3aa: ASSENRGGNTEAF

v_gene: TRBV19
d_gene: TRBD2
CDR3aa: ASSWTSGRATDTQY

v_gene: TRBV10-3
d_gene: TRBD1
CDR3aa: AISESSGGARTEAF

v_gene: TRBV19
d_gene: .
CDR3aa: ASSASGGQH

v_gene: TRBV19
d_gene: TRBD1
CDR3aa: ASSNRQGSEKLF

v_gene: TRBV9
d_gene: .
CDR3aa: ASSGDFDTQY

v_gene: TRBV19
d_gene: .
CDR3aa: ASSNVWGRNGNQPQH

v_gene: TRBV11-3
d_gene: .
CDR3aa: ASSLRTPDSNQPQH

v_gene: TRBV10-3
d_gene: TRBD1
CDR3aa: AISGDRGSYGYT

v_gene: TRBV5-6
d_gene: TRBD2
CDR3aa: ASSLGVSGGIQETQY

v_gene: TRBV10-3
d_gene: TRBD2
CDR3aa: AISEGLAGYNEQF

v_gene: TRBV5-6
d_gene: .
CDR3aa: ASSLGIWGVAF

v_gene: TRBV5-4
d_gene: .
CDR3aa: ASSWGPGGEKLF

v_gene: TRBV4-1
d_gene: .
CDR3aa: ASSHLRGINYGYT

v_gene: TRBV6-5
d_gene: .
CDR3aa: ASSRLPNTEAF

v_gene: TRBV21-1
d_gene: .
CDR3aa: ASSKESPSAFNQPQH

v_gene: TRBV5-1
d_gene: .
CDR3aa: ASSFHTGPGANVLT

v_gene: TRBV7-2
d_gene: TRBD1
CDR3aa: ASSSLDRDQETQY

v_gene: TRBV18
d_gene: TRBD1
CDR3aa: ASSPAQMTGSGPLAKNIQY

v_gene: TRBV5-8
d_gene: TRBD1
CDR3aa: ASSSTGGGGDTQY

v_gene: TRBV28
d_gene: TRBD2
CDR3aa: ASSREGGGKNIQY

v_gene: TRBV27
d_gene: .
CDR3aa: ASSSRTGSGANVLT

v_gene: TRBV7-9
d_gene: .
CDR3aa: ASSFDWGGYTEAF

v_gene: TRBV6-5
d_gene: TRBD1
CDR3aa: ASSSSIDRAGEKLF

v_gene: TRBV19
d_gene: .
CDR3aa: ASSRLLTGPGELF